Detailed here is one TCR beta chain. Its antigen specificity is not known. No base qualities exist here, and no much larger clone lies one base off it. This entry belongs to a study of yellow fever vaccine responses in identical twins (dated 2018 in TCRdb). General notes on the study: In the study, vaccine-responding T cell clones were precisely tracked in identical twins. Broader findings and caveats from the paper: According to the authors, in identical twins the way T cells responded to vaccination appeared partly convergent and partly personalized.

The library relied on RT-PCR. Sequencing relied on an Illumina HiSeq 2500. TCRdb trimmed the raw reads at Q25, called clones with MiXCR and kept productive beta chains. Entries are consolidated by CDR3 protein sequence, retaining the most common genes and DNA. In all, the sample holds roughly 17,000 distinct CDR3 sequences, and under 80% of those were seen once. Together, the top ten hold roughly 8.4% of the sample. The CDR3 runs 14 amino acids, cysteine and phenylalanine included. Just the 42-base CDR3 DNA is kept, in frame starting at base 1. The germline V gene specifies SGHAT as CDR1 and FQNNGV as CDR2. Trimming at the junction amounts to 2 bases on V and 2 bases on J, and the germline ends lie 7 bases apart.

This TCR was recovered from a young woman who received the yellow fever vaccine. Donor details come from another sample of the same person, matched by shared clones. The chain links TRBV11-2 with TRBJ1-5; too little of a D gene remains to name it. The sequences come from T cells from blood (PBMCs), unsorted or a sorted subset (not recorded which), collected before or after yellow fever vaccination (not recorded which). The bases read TGTGCCAGCAGCTTATCTGCGGGCAATCAGCCCCAGCATTTT. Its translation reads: CASSLSAGNQPQHF.